This TCR beta chain is from a study of T cell responses to AZD1222 COVID-19 vaccine. About the study: The study pooled second doses at about 4 or about 12 weeks. Study results and caveats: Among vaccine-associated CD4 TCRs, coverage spanned spike, with dominance at 160-218 and 743-854. The study sampled repertoires only after the peak T cell response. Variant regions that are unmutated are reportedly the target of nearly half of spike-specific TCRs.

About this clone: Its antigen remains unknown.

Clones were sequenced by immunoSEQ multiplex PCR, and TCRdb holds only the in-frame ones, with some missing. The sample has about 99,000 clones, about nine tenths seen once; the top ten hold under 50%. This CDR3 is 15 amino acids long. Trimming cost V 2 bases and J 2 bases, with 12 bases left between them. Germline V gene lookup returns CDR1 KGHSH and CDR2 LQKENI. The clonotype comes from an adult in good health. Sample: peripheral blood, taken on day 0 of AZD1222 vaccination. The rearrangement joins TRBV18 to TRBJ2-5; D is possibly TRBD1 (5 bases). The CDR3 region has the DNA TGTGCCAGCTCACCAAGGACACTTCGTCAAGAGACCCAGTACTTC. This gives the protein CASSPRTLRQETQYF.